This T cell receptor (beta chain) was obtained from a study of blood T cell repertoires in COVID-19. Study details: Samples representing acute and convalescent COVID-19 were sourced from the United States, Italy and Spain. PBMCs, B-cell-depleted T cells, or T cells provided the cDNA or gDNA that made up the material.

V trimming: 3 bases; J trimming: 6 bases; junction bases outside the gene matches: 7. CDR3 size: 13 residues. CDR1 is GTSNPN and CDR2 is SVGIG in the germline V gene (reference sequence). Authors' processing steps: Amplification from reference gene primers served as the basis for estimated nucleated cell counts. The protocol was immunoSEQ multiplex PCR, while the TCRdb copy is restricted to in-frame clones and leaves out a portion. V and J calls and clone size are copied from that table; D and trimming were computed from the DNA. Of 150,000 to 200,000 clones in the sample, about 90% were seen once. The gene calls are TRBV30 and TRBJ1-1; 7 positions agree with TRBD1. Sequencing input: peripheral blood. The receptor's source is a woman aged 55-70 years with COVID-19, enrolled during active disease. Here the CDR3 reads CAWSLGGTAEAFF. CDR3 nucleotide sequence: TGTGCCTGGAGCCTAGGTGGGACAGCTGAAGCTTTCTTT.